The T cell receptor (beta chain) described here comes from a study of long-term antiretroviral therapy in people with HIV. Study-wide results and limits: Repertoires with HIV possessed tighter CDR3 length spans than those of controls. Blood specimens, gathered between the mid-2000s and the late 2010s, were possibly obtained under older ART regimens.

They ran version v3.0 of the immunoSEQ assay at survey level. Data came from immunoSEQ multiplex PCR; TCRdb stores just in-frame clones and leaves some out. The data show roughly 22,000 clones, 65% to 90% seen once. Every HIV-positive participant received treatment in the United States. Ahead of DNA extraction, samples held roughly 0.95-11 million cryopreserved PBMC each. CDR3 length: 15 amino acids. The germline V gene encodes CDR1 SGHRS and CDR2 YFSETQ. V was cut by 2 bases and J by 0 bases, with 11 bases left in between. On this clone itself: Its matching antigen is unknown.

The sequence came from a man aged 50 to 59 with HIV. This sample comprised unsorted PBMCs, obtained 3 years after starting antiretroviral therapy. The chain carries TRBV5-1 and TRBJ1-1; maybe TRBD1 (6 bases). As DNA, the CDR3 is TGCGCCAGCAGCTTCGCCCAGGGGATGAACACTGAAGCTTTCTTT. This translates into CASSFAQGMNTEAFF. The variable domain in full, completed from reference TRBV5-1 and TRBJ1-1, reads KAGVTQTPRYLIKTRGQQVTLSCSPISGHRSVSWYQQTPGQGLQFLFEYFSETQRNKGNFPGRFSGRQFSNSRSEMNVSTLELGDSALYLCASSFAQGMNTEAFFGQGTRLTVV.